These 8 T cell receptor beta chains were sequenced from one sample in a study of early T cells in non-severe SARS-CoV-2 infection. Via MiXCR, TCRdb re-called the 5' RACE reads, giving one row per CDR3 protein. The table lists around 70,000 distinct CDR3 sequences, approximately 9.2% of them singletons. The specimen sequenced was whole blood. Receptor source: an adult who was a healthcare worker with PCR-confirmed SARS-CoV-2 infection or an uninfected control (not recorded which).

This clonotype came up many times. This chain connects TRBV5-6 to TRBJ2-3; 7 nucleotides agree with TRBD2. Germline CDR1 SGHDT, CDR2 YYEEEE. The length of the CDR3 is 15 residues. J gave up 8 bases and V 3 bases, and 12 bases lay outside the gene matches. CDR3 loop: CASSWMTSLTGTQYF. CDR3 sequence (DNA): TGTGCCAGCAGCTGGATGACTAGCCTTACCGGTACGCAGTATTTT.

At least ten counts were recorded for this clonotype. This chain uses TRBV7-6 with TRBJ2-3; D gene unclear. The CDR3 covers 14 residues. The V and J ends lost 0 bases and 1 base respectively, with 5 bases between them. Germline V gives CDR1 SGHVS, CDR2 FNYEAQ. As DNA, the CDR3 is TGTGCCAGCAGCTTAGCTTTTGGCACAGATACGCAGTATTTT. It translates to CASSLAFGTDTQYF. The variable domain in full, with the rest retrieved from reference TRBV7-6 and TRBJ2-3, is GAGVSQSPRYKVTKRGQDVALRCDPISGHVSLYWYRQALGQGPEFLTYFNYEAQQDKSGLPNDRFSAERPEGSISTLTIQRTEQRDSAMYRCASSLAFGTDTQYFGPGTRLTVL.

This clonotype was picked up many times. The genes are TRBV12-3 or TRBV12-4 and TRBJ2-1; D might be TRBD2 (6 bases). This CDR3 is built from 17 residues. V was trimmed by 6 bases and J by 0 bases, leaving 18 bases between them. The CDR3 sequence is CASRRSGGGLSYNEQFF. The CDR3 DNA reads as TGTGCCAGCAGAAGGAGTGGGGGAGGCCTCTCCTACAATGAGCAGTTCTTC.

Many counts were recorded for this clonotype. V usage is TRBV6-1 and J usage is TRBJ2-3; D is unclear. Trimming removed 0 bases from V and 4 bases from J, with 11 bases in between. The CDR3 has 15 amino acids. The germline V gene encodes CDR1 MNHNS and CDR2 SASEGT. Written as DNA, the CDR3 is TGTGCCAGCAGTGAAGCGGGTACAGACGCAGATACGCAGTATTTT. It yields the protein CASSEAGTDADTQYF.

The chain carries TRBV20-1 and TRBJ2-5; a weak D match, TRBD2 (6 bases). Germline CDR1 is DFQATT and CDR2 is SNEGSKA (reference sequence). This CDR3 is 14 amino acids long. V was cut by 3 bases and J by 7 bases, with 18 bases left in between. CDR3: CSASASASSGTQYF. The CDR3, as DNA: TGCAGTGCTAGCGCTAGCGCTTCCAGCGGGACCCAGTACTTC.

The V and J genes are TRBV6-1 and TRBJ2-2, with D unclear. This CDR3 has 13 residues. V was cut by 3 bases and J by 7 bases, with 9 bases left in between. Germline V gene lookup returns CDR1 MNHNS and CDR2 SASEGT. The CDR3 coding sequence is TGTGCCAGCAGTGAGGGCTTTTACGGGGAGCTGTTTTTT. Amino acid sequence: CASSEGFYGELFF.

This clonotype showed up many times. The gene calls are TRBV20-1 and TRBJ2-5; TRBD2 matches at 11 bases. Looked up from germline, CDR1 is DFQATT and CDR2 is SNEGSKA (reference sequence). The CDR3 is 13 residues long. The V and J ends lost 5 bases and 4 bases, in that order; junction bases with no gene match: 3. The CDR3 region has the DNA TGCAGTGCTTTAGCGGGAGGGGGAGAGACCCAGTACTTC. The encoded protein is CSALAGGGETQYF.

The chain carries TRBV12-3 or TRBV12-4 and TRBJ2-5; D gene uncertain. This CDR3 region has 13 residues. Between the trimmed V and J ends, which lost 3 bases and 2 bases, there was a span of 7 bases. CDR3 loop: CASSFGRQETQYF. Written as DNA, the CDR3 is TGTGCCAGCAGTTTCGGCAGACAAGAGACCCAGTACTTC.